This TCR beta chain emerged from a study of T cell responses to AZD1222 COVID-19 vaccine. Study-wide results and caveats: Mapped onto spike, vaccine-associated CD4 TCRs spanned it and were dominant at 160-218 and 743-854.

As for this clone: Its antigen is not known.

V was shortened by 6 bases and J by 5 bases, with 10 bases between the two germline ends. Germline V gene sequence: CDR1 SNHLY, CDR2 FYNNEI. The length of the CDR3 is 13 residues. Measured with immunoSEQ multiplex PCR; TCRdb has only the in-frame clones, and not every one. The sample shows about 150,000 clones, about 89% of them seen only once. This receptor was obtained from an adult who received the AZD1222 COVID-19 vaccine. Source: peripheral blood, taken 28 days after the second AZD1222 dose. V and J are TRBV2 and TRBJ1-4; no reliable D call. Here the CDR3 DNA reads TGTGCCAGCAGCCCGGGGAGGAATGAAAAACTGTTTTTT. Its protein product is CASSPGRNEKLFF. The full variable domain, with the rest looked up from reference TRBV2 and TRBJ1-4, is EPEVTQTPSHQVTQMGQEVILRCVPISNHLYFYWYRQILGQKVEFLVSFYNNEISEKSEIFDDQFSVERPDGSNFTLKIRSTKLEDSAMYFCASSPGRNEKLFFGSGTQLSVL.